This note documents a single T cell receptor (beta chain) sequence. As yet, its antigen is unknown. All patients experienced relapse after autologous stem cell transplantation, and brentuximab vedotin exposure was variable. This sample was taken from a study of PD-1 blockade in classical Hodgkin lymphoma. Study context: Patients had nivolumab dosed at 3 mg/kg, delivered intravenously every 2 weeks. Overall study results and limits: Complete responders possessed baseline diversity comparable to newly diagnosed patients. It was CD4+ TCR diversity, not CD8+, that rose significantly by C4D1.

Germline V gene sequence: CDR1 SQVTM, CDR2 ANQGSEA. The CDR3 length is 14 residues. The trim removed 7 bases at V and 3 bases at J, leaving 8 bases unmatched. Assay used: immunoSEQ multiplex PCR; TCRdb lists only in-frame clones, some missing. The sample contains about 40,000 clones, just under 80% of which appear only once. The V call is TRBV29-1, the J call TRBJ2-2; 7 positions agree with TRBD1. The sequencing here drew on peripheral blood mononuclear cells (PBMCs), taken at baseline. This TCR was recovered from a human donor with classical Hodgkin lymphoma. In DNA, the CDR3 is TGCAGCGCCGCTGACAGGGCCCACACCGGGGAGCTGTTTTTT. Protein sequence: CSAADRAHTGELFF.